These 10 T cell receptor beta chains came from one sample sequenced in a study of T-cell reconstitution after alpha-beta-depleted transplantation in children. A TCRbeta library incorporating unique molecular identifiers was prepared. TCRdb fed the PCR reads into MiXCR, producing one record per CDR3 protein. The sample has 250,000 to 400,000 distinct CDR3 sequences; roughly 21% are singletons. The specimen comprised PBMCs, mostly from graft donor cells, sampled 180 days after TCRalphabeta/CD19-depleted stem cell transplant. These TCRs come from a male patient younger than 18 who had a stem cell transplant for acute lymphoblastic leukemia, so the T cells may come from the graft donor.

The chain combines TRBV9 with TRBJ2-2, with D possibly being TRBD1 (6 bases). The germline V gene encodes CDR1 SGDLS and CDR2 YYNGEE. The CDR3 sequence is 15 residues long. The germline V and J ends were trimmed by 3 bases and 7 bases, with 16 bases remaining between them. The CDR3 is CASSAHRVEIGELFF. In DNA, the CDR3 is TGTGCCAGCAGCGCACACAGGGTGGAGATCGGGGAGCTGTTTTTT.

This clonotype was detected only a few times. V is TRBV6-1 and J is TRBJ2-3, with D perhaps matching TRBD1 (6 bases). The germline V gene has CDR1 MNHNS and CDR2 SASEGT. Trimming stripped 6 bases from V and 4 bases from J, with 14 bases between. The CDR3 extends over 14 amino acids. The CDR3 DNA is TGTGCCAGCAGCGGACGCTCAGGGGCAGATACGCAGTATTTT. Translating it yields CASSGRSGADTQYF.

The chain joins TRBV7-6 to TRBJ2-3, with TRBD2 matching over 9 bases. The V segment lost 2 bases and the J segment 5 bases; nucleotides outside the gene matches: 5. CDR3 length equals 15 residues. Looked up from germline, CDR1 is SGHVS and CDR2 is FNYEAQ. The CDR3 loop reads CASSLSSGSGDTQYF. Written as DNA, the CDR3 is TGTGCCAGCAGCTTAAGTAGCGGGAGTGGAGATACGCAGTATTTT. Full variable domain (remainder filled in from reference TRBV7-6 and TRBJ2-3): GAGVSQSPRYKVTKRGQDVALRCDPISGHVSLYWYRQALGQGPEFLTYFNYEAQQDKSGLPNDRFSAERPEGSISTLTIQRTEQRDSAMYRCASSLSSGSGDTQYFGPGTRLTVL.

The gene calls are TRBV5-8 and TRBJ1-1, with D perhaps TRBD1 (6 bases). V gave up 5 bases and J gave up 1 base, with 21 bases separating them. From germline, CDR1 is SGHTS and CDR2 YDEGEE. The CDR3 is made up of 17 amino acids. The CDR3 DNA is TGTGCCAGCAGGGTACAGACCCGTCGAGGGGGGAACACTGAAGCTTTCTTT. It translates to CASRVQTRRGGNTEAFF. Full variable domain (remainder filled in from reference TRBV5-8 and TRBJ1-1): EAGVTQSPTHLIKTRGQQATLRCSPISGHTSVYWYQQALGLGLQFLLWYDEGEERNRGNFPPRFSGRQFPNYSSELNVNALELEDSALYLCASRVQTRRGGNTEAFFGQGTRLTVV.

CDR3 nucleotide sequence: TGCAGTGCTAGAGGTGGGGCTCAGCCCCAGCATTTT. Its translation is CSARGGAQPQHF. J is TRBJ1-5 and V is TRBV20-1, with TRBD1 as a possible D gene (5 bases). V shed 1 base and J shed 6 bases, with 7 bases lying between them. The germline CDR1 and CDR2 sequences are DFQATT and SNEGSKA (reference sequence). CDR3 length: 12 residues.

This clonotype occurred a few times. The chain links TRBV7-3 to TRBJ1-5; D perhaps matches TRBD1 (5 bases). Germline V gene sequence: CDR1 SGHTA, CDR2 FQGTGA. The CDR3 has 13 residues. V was clipped by 3 bases and J by 5 bases, with 8 bases between them. CDR3 region: CASSLTAHQPQHF. For the CDR3, the DNA is TGTGCCAGCAGCTTGACAGCCCATCAGCCCCAGCATTTT.

The chain carries TRBV11-2 and TRBJ2-5; D is undetermined. V was trimmed by 0 bases and J by 0 bases, leaving 20 bases between them. CDR3 length: 19 amino acids. CDR1 and CDR2 (germline): SGHAT, FQNNGV. CDR3 sequence reads: CASSLDTYRVTRYQETQYF. CDR3 nucleotides: TGTGCCAGCAGCTTAGATACTTATCGAGTCACCCGGTACCAAGAGACCCAGTACTTC.

The chain couples TRBV5-1 to TRBJ2-1, with TRBD1 as a possible D gene (6 bases). The length of the CDR3 is 14 residues. Germline-derived CDR1 and CDR2 are SGHRS and YFSETQ. V was clipped by 5 bases and J by 0 bases, with 9 bases between them. CDR3 in DNA: TGCGCCAGCAGACCGGGACACTCCTACAATGAGCAGTTCTTC. Its translation is CASRPGHSYNEQFF.

J is TRBJ2-7 and V is TRBV20-1, with TRBD1 identical over 7 bases. Per the germline V gene, CDR1 is DFQATT and CDR2 is SNEGSKA (reference sequence). The V gene end was trimmed by 7 bases and the J gene end by 2 bases; junction bases not matched to a gene: 8. The CDR3 has 13 amino acids. The CDR3 loop is CSGLDRSPYEQYF. Written as DNA, the CDR3 is TGCAGTGGCTTGGACAGGAGCCCCTACGAGCAGTACTTC.

The CDR3 is CSVAGQATYEQYF. Written as DNA, the CDR3 is TGCAGCGTTGCGGGACAGGCTACCTACGAGCAGTACTTC. The chain combines TRBV29-1 with TRBJ2-7, with TRBD1 identical over 8 bases. CDR1 is SQVTM, CDR2 ANQGSEA, per germline. The CDR3 extends over 13 amino acids. V was pared by 4 bases and J by 2 bases, with 4 bases of the junction left unmatched.